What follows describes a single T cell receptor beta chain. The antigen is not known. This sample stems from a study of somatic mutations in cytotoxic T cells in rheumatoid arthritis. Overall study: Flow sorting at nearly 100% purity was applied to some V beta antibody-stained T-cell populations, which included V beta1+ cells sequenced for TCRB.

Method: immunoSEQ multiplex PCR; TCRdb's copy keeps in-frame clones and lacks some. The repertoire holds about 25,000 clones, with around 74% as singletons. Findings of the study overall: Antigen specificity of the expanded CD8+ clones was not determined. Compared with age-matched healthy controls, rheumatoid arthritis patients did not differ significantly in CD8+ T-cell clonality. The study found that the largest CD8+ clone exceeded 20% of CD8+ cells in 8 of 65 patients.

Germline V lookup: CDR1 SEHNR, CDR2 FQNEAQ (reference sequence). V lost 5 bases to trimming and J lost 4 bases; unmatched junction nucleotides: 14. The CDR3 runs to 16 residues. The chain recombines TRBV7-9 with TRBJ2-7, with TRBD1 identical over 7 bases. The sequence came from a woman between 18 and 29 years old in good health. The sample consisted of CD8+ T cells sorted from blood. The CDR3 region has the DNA TGTGCCAGCAGCCCCCCCCGGGACAGCCTACCGTACGAGCAGTACTTC. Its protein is CASSPPRDSLPYEQYF.